This T cell receptor beta chain is from a study of T cells in Graves' hyperthyroidism and ophthalmopathy. Stable Graves' hyperthyroidism denoted no ophthalmopathy progression over 18 months. Thyroid ultrasound and orbital computed tomography, with clinical symptoms and serum thyroxine and TRAb, informed diagnoses. Authors of the study amplified TCR beta CDR3 regions from RNA transcripts. Researchers ran a first-round RT-PCR on the TCR CDR3 using the HTBI primer set. TCRdb reprocessed the multiplex PCR reads with MiXCR, giving one entry per CDR3 protein. The table has around 340,000 distinct CDR3 sequences, about 15% seen once. The germline V gene has CDR1 SGHTA and CDR2 FQGNSA. V lost 2 bases to trimming and J lost 4 bases, with 8 bases between them. There are 13 residues in the CDR3. The table lists this clonotype with many counts.

Sequencing was performed on blood. The rearrangement links TRBV7-2 to TRBJ1-2; no reliable D call. This clonotype was sampled from a woman in her twenties or thirties with Graves' hyperthyroidism. CDR3 coding DNA: TGTGCCAGCAGCTTAAGGCTTGGCTATGGCTACACCTTC. Residues: CASSLRLGYGYTF.